This T cell receptor (beta chain) appears in the sequencing data of a study of blood T cell repertoires in COVID-19. About the research overall: Acute-phase and convalescent COVID-19 samples originated in the United States, Italy and Spain. T cells, B-cell-depleted T cells, or PBMCs supplied cDNA or gDNA.

Clones were read by immunoSEQ multiplex PCR, and TCRdb kept only the in-frame ones, dropping some. The data show around 90,000 clones, with around 88% seen just once and approximately 2% held by the top ten. Per germline, CDR1 SGHRS and CDR2 YFSETQ. The CDR3 extends over 13 amino acids. Trimming stripped 3 bases from V and 4 bases from J, with 10 bases between. This chain joins TRBV5-1 and TRBJ1-1; no clear D gene. Sequenced material: peripheral blood. The clonotype was recovered from a man aged 50-59 years with COVID-19, enrolled during active disease. This chain's CDR3 is CASSYRHPTEAFF. CDR3 DNA sequence: TGCGCCAGCAGCTATAGACACCCCACTGAAGCTTTCTTT.